This T cell receptor (beta chain) was identified in a study of blood T cell repertoires in COVID-19. About the research overall: The origin of the acute and convalescent COVID-19 samples was the United States, Italy and Spain. PBMCs, B-cell-depleted T cells, or T cells were the source of the cDNA or gDNA that made up the material.

CDR1 SGHAT and CDR2 FQNNGV come from the germline V gene. The CDR3 has 15 residues. Germline trimming cut 2 bases from V and 5 bases from J; bases unmatched to any gene: 6. Data came from immunoSEQ multiplex PCR; TCRdb stores just in-frame clones and leaves some out. This table holds some 200,000 clones, around 86% found once. The study recruited people aged about 18 to 95 years across approximately 24 US areas. Cohorts were determined from participant-reported clinical history. What was sequenced was PBMCs or T cells enriched from blood (not recorded which). The chain recombines TRBV11-2 with TRBJ2-7, with 10 positions matching TRBD1. The clonotype originates from a man younger than 40 in a cohort exposed to, infected with or recovered from COVID-19 (not recorded which). This CDR3 reads CASSLQGTGVNEQYF. CDR3 in DNA: TGTGCCAGCAGCTTACAAGGGACAGGGGTCAACGAGCAGTACTTC. The entire variable domain, with the rest obtained from reference TRBV11-2 and TRBJ2-7, is as follows: EAGVAQSPRYKIIEKRQSVAFWCNPISGHATLYWYQQILGQGPKLLIQFQNNGVVDDSQLPKDRFSAERLKGVDSTLKIQPAKLEDSAVYLCASSLQGTGVNEQYFGPGTRLTVT.